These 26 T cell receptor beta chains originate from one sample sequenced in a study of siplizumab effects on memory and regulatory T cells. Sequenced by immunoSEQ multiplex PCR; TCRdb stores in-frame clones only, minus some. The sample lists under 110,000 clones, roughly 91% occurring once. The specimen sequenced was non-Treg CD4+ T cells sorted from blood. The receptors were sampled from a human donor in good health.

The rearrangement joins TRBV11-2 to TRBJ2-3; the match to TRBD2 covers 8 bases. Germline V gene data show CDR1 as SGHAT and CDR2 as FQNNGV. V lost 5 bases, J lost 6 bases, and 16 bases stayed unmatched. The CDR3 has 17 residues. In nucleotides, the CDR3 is TGTGCCAGCAGCGCTATAGTCGGGGGGCGACTAGCGGATACGCAGTATTTT. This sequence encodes CASSAIVGGRLADTQYF.

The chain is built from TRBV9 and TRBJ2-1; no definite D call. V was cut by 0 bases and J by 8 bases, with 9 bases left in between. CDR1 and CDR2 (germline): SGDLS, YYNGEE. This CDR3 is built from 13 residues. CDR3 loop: CASSVGPLDEQFF. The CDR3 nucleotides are TGTGCCAGCAGCGTAGGACCTTTGGATGAGCAGTTCTTC.

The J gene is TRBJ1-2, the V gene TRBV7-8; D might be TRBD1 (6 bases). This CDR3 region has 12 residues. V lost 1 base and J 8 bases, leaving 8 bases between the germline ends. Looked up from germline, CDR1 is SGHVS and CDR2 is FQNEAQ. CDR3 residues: CASSLDREGYTF. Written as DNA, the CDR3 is TGTGCCAGCAGCTTAGACAGGGAAGGCTACACCTTC. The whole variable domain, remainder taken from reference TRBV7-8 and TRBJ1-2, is GAGVSQSPRYKVAKRGQDVALRCDPISGHVSLFWYQQALGQGPEFLTYFQNEAQLDKSGLPSDRFFAERPEGSVSTLKIQRTQQEDSAVYLCASSLDREGYTFGSGTRLTVV.

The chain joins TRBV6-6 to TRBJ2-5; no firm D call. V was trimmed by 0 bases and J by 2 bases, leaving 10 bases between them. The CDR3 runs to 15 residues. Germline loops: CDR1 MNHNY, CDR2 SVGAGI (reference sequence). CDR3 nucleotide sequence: TGTGCCAGCAGTTACTCTACCAGCCCTCAAGAGACCCAGTACTTC. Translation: CASSYSTSPQETQYF.

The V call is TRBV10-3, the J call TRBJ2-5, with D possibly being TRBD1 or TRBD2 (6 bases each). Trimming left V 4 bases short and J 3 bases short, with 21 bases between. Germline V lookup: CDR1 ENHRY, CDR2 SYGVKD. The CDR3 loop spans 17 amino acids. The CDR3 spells CAISGRGRDNRKETQYF. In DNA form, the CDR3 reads TGTGCCATCAGTGGTCGGGGGCGGGACAATAGAAAAGAGACCCAGTACTTC.

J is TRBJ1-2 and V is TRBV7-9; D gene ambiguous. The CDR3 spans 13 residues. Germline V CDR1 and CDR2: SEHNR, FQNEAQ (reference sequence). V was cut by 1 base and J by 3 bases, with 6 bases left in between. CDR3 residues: CASSLDSDYGYTF. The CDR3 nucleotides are TGTGCCAGCAGCTTAGACAGCGACTATGGCTACACCTTC.

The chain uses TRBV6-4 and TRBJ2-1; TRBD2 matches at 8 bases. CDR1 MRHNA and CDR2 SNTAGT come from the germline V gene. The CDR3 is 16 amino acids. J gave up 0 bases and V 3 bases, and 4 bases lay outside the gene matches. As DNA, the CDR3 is TGTGCCAGCAGTGAAGAAGGGACTAGCTCCTACAATGAGCAGTTCTTC. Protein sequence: CASSEEGTSSYNEQFF.

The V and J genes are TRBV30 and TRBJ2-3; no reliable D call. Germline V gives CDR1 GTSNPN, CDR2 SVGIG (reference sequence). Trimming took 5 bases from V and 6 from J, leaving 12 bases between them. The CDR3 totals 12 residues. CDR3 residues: CAWARSPDTQYF. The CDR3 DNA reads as TGTGCCTGGGCCCGGTCTCCGGATACGCAGTATTTT.

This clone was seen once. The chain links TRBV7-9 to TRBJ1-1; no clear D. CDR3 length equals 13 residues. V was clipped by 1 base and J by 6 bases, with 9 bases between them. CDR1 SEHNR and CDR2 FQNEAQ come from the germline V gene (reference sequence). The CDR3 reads CASSLGEGSEAFF. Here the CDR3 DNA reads TGTGCCAGCAGCTTAGGTGAGGGCTCTGAAGCTTTCTTT.

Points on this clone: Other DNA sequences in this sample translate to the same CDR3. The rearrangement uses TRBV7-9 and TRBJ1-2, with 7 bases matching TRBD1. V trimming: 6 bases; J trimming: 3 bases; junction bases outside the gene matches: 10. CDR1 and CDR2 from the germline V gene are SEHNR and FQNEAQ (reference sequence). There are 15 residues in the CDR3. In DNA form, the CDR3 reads TGTGCCAGCAGTGCCCCTCACAGGGGTGACTATGGCTACACCTTC. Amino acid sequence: CASSAPHRGDYGYTF.

The CDR3 region is CASSPPPTPAVKTQYF. For the CDR3, the DNA is TGTGCCAGCAGCCCACCCCCGACACCTGCGGTAAAGACCCAGTACTTC. The chain is built from TRBV11-3 and TRBJ2-5; no clear D gene. This CDR3 has 16 residues. Trimming pared 5 bases from V and 6 bases from J, leaving 22 bases between. Germline CDR1 and CDR2: SGHNT and YENEEA.

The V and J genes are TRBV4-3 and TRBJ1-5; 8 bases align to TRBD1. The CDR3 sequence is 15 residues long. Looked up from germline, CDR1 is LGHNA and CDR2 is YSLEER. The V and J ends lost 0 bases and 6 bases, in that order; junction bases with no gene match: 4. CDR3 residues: CASSQDPGGRQPQHF. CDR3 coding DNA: TGCGCCAGCAGCCAAGATCCAGGGGGCCGTCAGCCCCAGCATTTT.

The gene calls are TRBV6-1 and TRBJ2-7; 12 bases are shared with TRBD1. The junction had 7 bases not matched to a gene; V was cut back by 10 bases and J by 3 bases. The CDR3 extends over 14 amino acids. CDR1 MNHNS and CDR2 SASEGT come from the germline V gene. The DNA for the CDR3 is TGTGCCACCCGGGGGACAGGGGGCGTCTACGAGCAGTACTTC. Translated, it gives CATRGTGGVYEQYF.

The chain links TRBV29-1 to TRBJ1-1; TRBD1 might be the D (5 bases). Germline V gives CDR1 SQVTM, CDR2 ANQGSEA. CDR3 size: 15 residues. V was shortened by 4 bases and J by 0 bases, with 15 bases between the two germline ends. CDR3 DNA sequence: TGCAGCGTTGCTCCTAGCCCGGGGGTGAACACTGAAGCTTTCTTT. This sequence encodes CSVAPSPGVNTEAFF.

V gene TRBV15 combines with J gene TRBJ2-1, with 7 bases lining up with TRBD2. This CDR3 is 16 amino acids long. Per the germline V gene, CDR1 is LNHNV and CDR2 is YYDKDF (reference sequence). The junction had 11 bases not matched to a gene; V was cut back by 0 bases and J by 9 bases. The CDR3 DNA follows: TGTGCCACCAGCAGAGATCTAGCTAGCGGAACCCGTGAGCAGTTCTTC. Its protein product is CATSRDLASGTREQFF.

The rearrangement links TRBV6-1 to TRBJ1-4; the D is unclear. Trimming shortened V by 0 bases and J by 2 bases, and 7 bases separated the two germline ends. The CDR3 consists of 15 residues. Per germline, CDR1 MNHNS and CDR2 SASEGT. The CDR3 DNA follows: TGTGCCAGCAGTGAAGCACTAGGGACTAATGAAAAACTGTTTTTT. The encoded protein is CASSEALGTNEKLFF.

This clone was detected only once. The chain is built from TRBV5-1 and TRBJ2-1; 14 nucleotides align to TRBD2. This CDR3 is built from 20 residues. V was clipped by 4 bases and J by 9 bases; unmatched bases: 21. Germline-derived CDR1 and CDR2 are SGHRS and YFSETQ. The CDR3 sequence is CASSKGLAGVRPEVGGEQFF. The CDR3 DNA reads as TGCGCCAGCAGCAAGGGACTAGCGGGAGTTCGGCCCGAGGTGGGTGGTGAGCAGTTCTTC.

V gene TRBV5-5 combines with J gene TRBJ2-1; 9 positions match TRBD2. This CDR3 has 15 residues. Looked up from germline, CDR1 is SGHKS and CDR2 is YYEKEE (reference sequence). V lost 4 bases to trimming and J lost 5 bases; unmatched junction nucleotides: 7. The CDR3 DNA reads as TGTGCCAGCAGCCTCAGACTAGCGGACCACAATGAGCAGTTCTTC. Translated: CASSLRLADHNEQFF.

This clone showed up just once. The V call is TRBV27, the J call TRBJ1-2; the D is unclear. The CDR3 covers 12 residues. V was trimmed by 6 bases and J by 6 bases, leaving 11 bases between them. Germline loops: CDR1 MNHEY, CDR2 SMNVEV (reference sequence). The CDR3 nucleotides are TGTGCCAGCAGAAAAGGGTTTAATGGCTACACCTTC. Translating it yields CASRKGFNGYTF.

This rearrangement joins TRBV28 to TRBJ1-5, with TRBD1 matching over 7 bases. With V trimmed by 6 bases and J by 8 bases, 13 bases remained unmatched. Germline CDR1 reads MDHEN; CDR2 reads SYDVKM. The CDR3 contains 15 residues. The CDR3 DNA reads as TGTGCCAGCAGCGGATACGACAGGGACGTTGAGCCCCAGCATTTT. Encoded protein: CASSGYDRDVEPQHF.

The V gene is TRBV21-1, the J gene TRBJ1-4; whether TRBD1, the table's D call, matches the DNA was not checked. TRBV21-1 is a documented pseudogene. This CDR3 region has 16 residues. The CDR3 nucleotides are TGTGCCAGCGGGCTTGACAAAGTGGGAACTAATGAAAAACTGTTTTTT. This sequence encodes CASGLDKVGTNEKLFF.

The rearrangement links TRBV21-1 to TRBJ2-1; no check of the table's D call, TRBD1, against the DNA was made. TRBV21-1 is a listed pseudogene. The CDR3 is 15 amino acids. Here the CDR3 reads CASSSPGTENNEQFF. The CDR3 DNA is TGTGCCAGCAGCTCACCCGGGACAGAAAACAATGAGCAGTTCTTC.

The CDR3 region has the DNA TGTGCCACCAGCAAAGGGATCACCGGGGAGCTGTTTTTT. Translation gives CATSKGITGELFF. The chain recombines TRBV15 with TRBJ2-2; D not resolved. Germline V gives CDR1 LNHNV, CDR2 YYDKDF (reference sequence). V lost 4 bases, J lost 4 bases, and 7 bases lay in between. This CDR3 comprises 13 residues.

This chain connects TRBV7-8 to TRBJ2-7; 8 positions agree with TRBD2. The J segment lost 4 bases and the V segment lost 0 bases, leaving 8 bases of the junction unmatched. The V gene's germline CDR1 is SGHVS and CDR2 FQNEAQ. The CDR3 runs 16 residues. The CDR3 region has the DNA TGTGCCAGCAGCTTAGCCGCTTCTAGCGGGTCTTACGAGCAGTACTTC. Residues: CASSLAASSGSYEQYF.

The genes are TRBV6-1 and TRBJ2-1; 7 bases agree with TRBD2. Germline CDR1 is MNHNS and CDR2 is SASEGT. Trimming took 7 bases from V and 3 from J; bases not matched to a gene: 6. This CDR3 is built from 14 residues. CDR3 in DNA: TGTGCCAGCAAACCGCCGGGGGGCTACAATGAGCAGTTCTTC. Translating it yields CASKPPGGYNEQFF.

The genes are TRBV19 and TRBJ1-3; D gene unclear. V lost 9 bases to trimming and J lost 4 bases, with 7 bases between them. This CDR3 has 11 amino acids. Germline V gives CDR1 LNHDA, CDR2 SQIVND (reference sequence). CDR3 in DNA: TGTGCCAGGCACTTGGGAAACACCATATATTTT. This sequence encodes CARHLGNTIYF.